What follows are 6 T cell receptor beta chains derived from one specimen sequenced in a study of blood T cell repertoires in COVID-19. Repertoires were generated with immunoSEQ multiplex PCR, while TCRdb's copy carries only in-frame clones and drops some. The repertoire includes a few hundred thousand clones, roughly 91% of them detected once, and 1.5% to 2% sits in the top ten. Sequenced material: peripheral blood. The source of these receptors is a woman aged 30 to 39 with COVID-19, enrolled during active disease.

V gene TRBV15 combines with J gene TRBJ1-3, with 8 bases fitting TRBD1. The CDR3 spans 15 residues. CDR1 is LNHNV, CDR2 YYDKDF, per germline (reference sequence). J was trimmed by 3 bases and V by 3 bases; bases with no gene match: 4. The CDR3 DNA reads TGTGCCACCAGCAGGGAGGGGACAGGTGGAAACACCATATATTTT. It encodes CATSREGTGGNTIYF.

The chain employs TRBV7-9 and TRBJ1-2; 9 bases match TRBD1. This CDR3 region has 15 residues. Germline CDR1 reads SEHNR; CDR2 reads FQNEAQ (reference sequence). Trimming removed 5 bases from V and 8 bases from J; junction bases left unmatched: 12. In DNA form, the CDR3 reads TGTGCCAGCAGCCCTAAGGGACAGGGAATGAGAGGCTACACCTTC. Its translation: CASSPKGQGMRGYTF.

This clone occurred once. The chain employs TRBV7-8 and TRBJ2-1, with D maybe TRBD2 (6 bases). The CDR3 covers 16 residues. V gave up 1 base and J gave up 0 bases, with 10 bases separating them. CDR1 SGHVS and CDR2 FQNEAQ come from the germline V gene. The CDR3 bases are TGTGCCAGCAGCTTAGGGGACTTCGTCTCCTACAATGAGCAGTTCTTC. Amino acid sequence: CASSLGDFVSYNEQFF.

The V and J genes are TRBV7-2 and TRBJ1-2; 10 nucleotides align to TRBD1. This CDR3 is 14 amino acids long. J gave up 2 bases and V 5 bases, and 2 bases lay outside the gene matches. Looked up from germline, CDR1 is SGHTA and CDR2 is FQGNSA. CDR3 DNA sequence: TGTGCCAGCAGCCGGGACAGGGGCAACTATGGCTACACCTTC. Translation: CASSRDRGNYGYTF.

Of note for this clone: The DNA is left out, because the CDR3 cannot be placed on it with certainty; the CDR3 is given as TCRdb lists it. The V gene is TRBV21-1, the J gene TRBJ1-5; no DNA check was done on the table's D call, TRBD1. TRBV21-1 is a pseudogene locus. The CDR3 totals 16 residues, both ends included. CDR3 sequence reads: CASSKPVGAGNQPQHF.

The chain links TRBV18 to TRBJ1-4, with 9 bases lining up with TRBD1. The CDR3 is 19 amino acids. Trimming removed 4 bases from V and 0 bases from J; junction bases left unmatched: 12. The germline gives CDR1 KGHSH, CDR2 LQKENI. The CDR3 protein is CASSRLPTGGIATNEKLFF. CDR3 DNA: TGTGCCAGCTCACGACTACCGACAGGGGGAATCGCAACTAATGAAAAACTGTTTTTT. Drawing the rest from reference TRBV18 and TRBJ1-4, the complete variable domain is NAGVMQNPRHLVRRRGQEARLRCSPMKGHSHVYWYRQLPEEGLKFMVYLQKENIIDESGMPKERFSAEFPKEGPSILRIQQVVRGDSAAYFCASSRLPTGGIATNEKLFFGSGTQLSVL.